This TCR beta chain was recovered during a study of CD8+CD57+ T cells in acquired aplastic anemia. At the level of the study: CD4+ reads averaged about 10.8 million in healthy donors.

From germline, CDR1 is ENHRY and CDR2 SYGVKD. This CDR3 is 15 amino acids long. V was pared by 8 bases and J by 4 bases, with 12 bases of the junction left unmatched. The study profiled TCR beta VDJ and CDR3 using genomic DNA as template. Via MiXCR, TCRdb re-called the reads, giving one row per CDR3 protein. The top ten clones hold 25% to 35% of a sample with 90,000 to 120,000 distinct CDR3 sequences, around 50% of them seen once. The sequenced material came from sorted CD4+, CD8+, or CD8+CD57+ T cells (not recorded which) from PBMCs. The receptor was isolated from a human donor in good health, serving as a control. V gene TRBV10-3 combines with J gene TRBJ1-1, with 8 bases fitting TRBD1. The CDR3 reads CAIPDRGNTITEAFF. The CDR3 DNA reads TGTGCCATCCCAGACAGGGGCAATACGATCACTGAAGCTTTCTTT.